The present TCR beta chain was sequenced within a study of blood T cells in healthy people across ages. The germline V gene has CDR1 SGHVS and CDR2 FNYEAQ. The CDR3 spans 17 residues. It was with a sample-barcoded 5' primer and a J-beta primer mix that a second PCR of about 7 to 12 cycles was run. MiXCR was run by TCRdb on the 5' RACE reads, yielding one entry per CDR3 protein. The sample has approximately 760,000 distinct CDR3 sequences; roughly 25% are singletons. A single count supports this clonotype. At one of its ends the junction is not consistent with the germline gene, which may arise from a read error. In addition, the sample was reused for a study of T cells of mothers and their children.

The rearrangement links TRBV7-6 to TRBJ2-7, with 9 bases fitting TRBD2. The TCR was taken from a boy younger than 18 in good health. The sequencing input was blood. The CDR3 sequence is CASSSRALAGAGYEQYF. CDR3 nucleotide sequence: TGTGCCAGCAGCTCCCGGGCTTTAGCGGGGGCTGGCTACGAGCAATACTTC.